This TCR beta chain derives from a study of Ad26.COV2.S vaccination and SARS-CoV-2 variants (dated by TCRdb to the early 2020s). Background on the whole study: Donors in the vaccine arm were drawn from COV1001, a multicentre, randomized, double-blind, placebo-controlled phase I-IIa trial testing Ad26.COV2.S in healthy adults. Ad26.COV2.S was given intramuscularly at 5x10^10 or 1x10^11 viral particles, as a single shot or as two shots 56 days apart. TCRbeta repertoire sequencing served as the tool for gauging how specific and how broad the SARS-CoV-2-reactive T cell receptors were following Ad26.COV2.S vaccination. The TCR-sequenced set comprised about 32 samples: approximately 19 Ad26.COV2.S vaccine recipients, 5 placebo recipients and 8 SARS-CoV-2 convalescent individuals. Trial participants were randomized into five groups of five, in which low-dose or high-dose Ad26.COV2.S was given once or twice, or placebo was given on both occasions. Investigators remained blinded to trial group allocation during experiments and outcome assessment. The study at large found these results: The authors noted that total T cell responses may have been underestimated by the TCR breadth and depth analyses. Spike-specific TCR breadth was higher in Ad26.COV2.S recipients than in placebo recipients (P = 0.0014). Vaccine and placebo recipients had similar non-spike TCR breadth, a finding consistent with the vaccine containing only spike. After vaccination, substantial breadth of spike-specific CD8+ and CD4+ T cell responses was reported. The study lacked the statistical power to compare responses across vaccine doses or regimens.

TCRbeta CDR3 regions were sequenced with the immunoSEQ Assay. After extraction, genomic DNA underwent amplification by bias-controlled multiplex PCR, followed by high-throughput sequencing. The study's processing was this. To quantify the absolute abundance of every unique TCRbeta CDR3 region, sequences were collapsed and filtered. T cell fraction was estimated by normalization of TCRbeta template counts to usable DNA, with usable DNA being measured through amplification of reference genes present in all nucleated cells. Repertoire TCRs were annotated as SARS-CoV-2-specific by exact matching of V gene, CDR3 amino acid sequence and J gene to a known reactive TCR set. The reference SARS-CoV-2 TCR set came from MIRA and was filtered for enrichment in COVID-19-positive ImmuneCODE repertoires, removing public or cross-reactive TCRs. Based on the MIRA antigens, annotated TCRs were further analysed at the level of specific ORF or position within ORF. Depth was the summed frequency of annotated unique rearrangements, while breadth was defined as annotated unique rearrangements over total unique productive rearrangements. TCR breadth was compared between groups using two-sided Wilcoxon rank-sum tests. TCRdb retrieved this table from immuneACCESS and kept in-frame rearrangements only. Not all clones are present; in checked studies, unresolved V genes account for under half, and no reason is known for the remainder. The D gene and trimming were derived from the DNA, and the V and J assignments and clone size from that table. Present in this sample are about 260,000 clones, approximately 90% of which were seen just once. Approximately 3% of the sample is taken by the ten largest.

The meaning of the sample's treatment or condition label: around 19 received Ad26.COV2.S at low or high dose, single or two shots; a few received placebo; per-sample allocation not given. For vaccine and placebo recipients, the sequenced repertoires came from samples collected on day 63 after the first injection. Between 29 July and 7 August 2020, Cohort 1b enrolled approximately 26 adults aged 18-55 years at one site in Boston, USA. As a vaccine, Ad26.COV2.S was a replication-incompetent adenovirus type 26 vector that expressed a prefusion-stabilized SARS-CoV-2 spike protein derived from the original Wuhan strain. Of note for this clone: Its binding antigen is unknown. Nothing much larger sits one base from this clone, and base qualities are not available.

The germline ends are 11 bases apart after V is trimmed by 1 base and J by 2 bases. The CDR3 starts with the cysteine, ends with the phenylalanine, and has 15 residues. Only the CDR3 DNA stays, 45 bases, in frame from base 1. From a lookup of the germline V gene, CDR1 and CDR2 are SNHLY and FYNNEI. The chain is assembled from TRBV2 and TRBJ1-2, with TRBD1 perhaps the D gene, on 5 matching bases. The clonotype was recovered from a person between 18 and 60 years old who received the Ad26.COV2.S COVID-19 vaccine or a placebo. The sequencing used peripheral blood, collected in a trial of Ad26.COV2.S vaccine versus placebo. CDR3 loop: CASSEGGVTNYGYTF. The nucleotide sequence reads TGTGCCAGCAGTGAAGGGGGGGTAACAAACTATGGCTACACCTTC. The CDR3 plus the reference TRBV2 and TRBJ1-2 genes for the other parts give the full variable domain: EPEVTQTPSHQVTQMGQEVILRCVPISNHLYFYWYRQILGQKVEFLVSFYNNEISEKSEIFDDQFSVERPDGSNFTLKIRSTKLEDSAMYFCASSEGGVTNYGYTFGSGTRLTVV.